This T cell receptor (beta chain) stems from a study of T cell responses to AZD1222 COVID-19 vaccine. Remarks on this clone: Antigen unknown.

Germline-derived CDR1 and CDR2 are KGHDR and SFDVKD. This CDR3 region has 16 residues. After removal of 9 bases from V and 7 bases from J, the junction contained 13 bases not matched to a gene. Pooling of second doses given at about 4 or about 12 weeks was done. The study, taken as a whole, reports: Spike was spanned by vaccine-associated CD4 TCRs, with dominance at 160-218 and 743-854. Most donors were white British, females outnumbered males, and clonal diversity was possibly underestimated.

TCRdb's copy holds only in-frame clones and misses some; the assay was immunoSEQ multiplex PCR. Here the sample spans 150,000 to 200,000 clones, approximately 94% being singletons. Sequencing used peripheral blood, obtained 28 days after the second AZD1222 dose. This sequence was found in an adult who received the AZD1222 COVID-19 vaccine. This rearrangement joins TRBV24-1 to TRBJ2-2, with TRBD1 matching 10 bases. CDR3 protein: CATGEGTGESGGELFF. In DNA form, the CDR3 reads TGTGCCACCGGAGAAGGGACAGGGGAAAGCGGCGGGGAGCTGTTTTTT.